The present TCR beta chain was sequenced within a study of cytomegalovirus exposure and HLA in healthy donors. Vbeta (60) and Jbeta (13) primers were used in the PCR. TCRdb's copy holds only in-frame clones and misses some; the assay was immunoSEQ multiplex PCR. Seen here are approximately 80,000 clones, about 68% observed once, and the top ten hold 20% to 25%. General study points: Most sequenced TCRs were rare (though some public TCRs occurred in many donors).

Trimming removed 6 bases from V and 3 bases from J; junction bases left unmatched: 6. Per the germline V gene, CDR1 is ENHRY and CDR2 is SYGVKD. The length of the CDR3 is 14 residues. This clone turned up a few times. Antigen: not known. The chain links TRBV10-3 to TRBJ1-1, with 8 bases aligning to TRBD1. This receptor was identified in a man younger than 40 in good health and CMV-seropositive. The specimen was PBMCs. This CDR3 is CAISWTGKDTEAFF. In DNA form, the CDR3 reads TGTGCCATCAGCTGGACAGGGAAGGACACTGAAGCTTTCTTT.